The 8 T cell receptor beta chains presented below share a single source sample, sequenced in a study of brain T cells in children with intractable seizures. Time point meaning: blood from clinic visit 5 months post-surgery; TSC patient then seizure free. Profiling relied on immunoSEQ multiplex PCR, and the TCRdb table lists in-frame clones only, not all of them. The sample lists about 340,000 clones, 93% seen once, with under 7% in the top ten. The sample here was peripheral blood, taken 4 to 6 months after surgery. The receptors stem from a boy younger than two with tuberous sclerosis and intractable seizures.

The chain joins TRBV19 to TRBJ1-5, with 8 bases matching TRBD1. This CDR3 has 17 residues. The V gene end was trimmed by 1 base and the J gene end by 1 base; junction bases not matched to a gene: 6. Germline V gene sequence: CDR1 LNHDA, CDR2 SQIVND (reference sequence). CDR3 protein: CASSIGAGGLSNQPQHF. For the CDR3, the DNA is TGTGCCAGTAGTATAGGGGCAGGGGGCCTAAGCAATCAGCCCCAGCATTTT.

CDR3 amino acids: CASIRVYEQYF. The CDR3 DNA sequence: TGTGCCAGCATCCGGGTATACGAGCAGTACTTC. This sequence joins TRBV13 and TRBJ2-7; D is unclear. This CDR3 is built from 11 residues. V was cut by 7 bases and J by 4 bases, with 8 bases left in between. The germline gives CDR1 PRHDT, CDR2 FYEKMQ (reference sequence).

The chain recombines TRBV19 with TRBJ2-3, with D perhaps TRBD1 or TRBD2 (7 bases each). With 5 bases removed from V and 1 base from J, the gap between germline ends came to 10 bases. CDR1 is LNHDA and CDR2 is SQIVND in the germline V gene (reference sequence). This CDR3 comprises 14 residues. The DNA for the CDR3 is TGTGCCAGTAGTTCAGGGGGGGGCACAGATACGCAGTATTTT. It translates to CASSSGGGTDTQYF.

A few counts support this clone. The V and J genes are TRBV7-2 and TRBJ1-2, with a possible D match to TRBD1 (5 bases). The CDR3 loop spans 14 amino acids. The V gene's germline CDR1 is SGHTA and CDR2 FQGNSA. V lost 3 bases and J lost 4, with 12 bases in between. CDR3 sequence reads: CASSLTVPTYGYTF. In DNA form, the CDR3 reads TGTGCCAGCAGCTTGACAGTTCCTACCTATGGCTACACCTTC.

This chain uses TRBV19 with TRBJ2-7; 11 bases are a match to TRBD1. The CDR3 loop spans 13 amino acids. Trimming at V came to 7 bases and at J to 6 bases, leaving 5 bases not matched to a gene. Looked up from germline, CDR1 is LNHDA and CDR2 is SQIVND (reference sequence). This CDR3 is CASTSDRGREQYF. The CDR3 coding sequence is TGTGCCAGTACCTCGGACAGGGGGCGCGAGCAGTACTTC.

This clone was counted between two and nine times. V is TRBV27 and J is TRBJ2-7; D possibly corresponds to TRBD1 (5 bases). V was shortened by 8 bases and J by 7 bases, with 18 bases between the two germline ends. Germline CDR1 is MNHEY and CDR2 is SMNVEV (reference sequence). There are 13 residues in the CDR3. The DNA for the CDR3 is TGTGCCAGCCGGCCTGCAGGGTGGGGAGAGCAGTACTTC. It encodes CASRPAGWGEQYF.

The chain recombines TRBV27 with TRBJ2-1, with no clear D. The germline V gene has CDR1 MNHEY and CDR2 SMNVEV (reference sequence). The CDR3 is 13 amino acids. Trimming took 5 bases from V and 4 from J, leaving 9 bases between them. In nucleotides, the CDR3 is TGTGCCAGCAGTCCCTCCTTATACAATGAGCAGTTCTTC. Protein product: CASSPSLYNEQFF.

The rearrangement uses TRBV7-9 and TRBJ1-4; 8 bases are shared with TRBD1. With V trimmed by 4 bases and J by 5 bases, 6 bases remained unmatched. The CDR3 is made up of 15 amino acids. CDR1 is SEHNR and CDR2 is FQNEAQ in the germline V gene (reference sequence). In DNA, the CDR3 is TGTGCCAGCAGCTATGGACAGGGCGAAAATGAAAAACTGTTTTTT. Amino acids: CASSYGQGENEKLFF.